This T cell receptor beta chain came from a study of brain T cells in children with intractable seizures. Surgery cases with the highest brain T cell transcript signatures were chosen for sequencing. The repertoire was sequenced with immunoSEQ multiplex PCR; TCRdb's copy has only in-frame clones and lacks some. The sample holds about 110,000 clones, approximately 94% seen once. Of note for this clone: Its antigen is not known.

Germline lookup yields CDR1 MNHEY and CDR2 SVGAGI. J lost 4 bases, V lost 7 bases, and 7 bases had no gene match. CDR3 length: 15 residues. Study results and limitations: Absence of clones before surgery may stem from lower sequencing depth.

The rearrangement links TRBV6-5 to TRBJ2-5; 12 positions agree with TRBD2. The TCR comes from a boy under two years old with hemimegalencephaly and intractable seizures. Sequenced material: peripheral blood, taken at surgery. CDR3 region: CASTPTSGSSETQYF. In nucleotides, the CDR3 is TGTGCCAGCACCCCGACTAGCGGGAGTTCAGAGACCCAGTACTTC.